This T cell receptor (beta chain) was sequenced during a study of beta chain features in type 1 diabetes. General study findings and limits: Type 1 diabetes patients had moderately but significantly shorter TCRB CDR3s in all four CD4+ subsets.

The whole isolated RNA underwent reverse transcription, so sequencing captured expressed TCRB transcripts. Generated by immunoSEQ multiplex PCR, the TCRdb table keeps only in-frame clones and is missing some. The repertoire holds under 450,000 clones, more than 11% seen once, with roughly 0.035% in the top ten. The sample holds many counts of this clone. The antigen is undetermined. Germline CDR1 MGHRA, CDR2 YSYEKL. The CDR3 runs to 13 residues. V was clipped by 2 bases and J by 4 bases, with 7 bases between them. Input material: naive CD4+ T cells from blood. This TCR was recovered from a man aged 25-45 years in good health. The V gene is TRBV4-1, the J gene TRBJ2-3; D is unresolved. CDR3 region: CASSQLVADTQYF. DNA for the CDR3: TGCGCCAGCAGCCAACTAGTAGCAGATACGCAGTATTTT.